Listed below are T cell receptor beta chains from one sample, sequenced in a study of beta chain features in type 1 diabetes. Repertoires were generated with immunoSEQ multiplex PCR, while TCRdb's copy carries only in-frame clones and drops some. The top ten clones hold around 1.4% of a sample with some 150,000 clones, roughly a tenth of them seen once. The sequenced sample was naive CD4+ T cells from blood. The source of these receptors is a man younger than 30 in good health. The CDR3 runs from the conserved cysteine through the conserved F or W. D genes are given only for firm matches. Size tells how often a clone was seen (once, few, many) or the class of an expanded clone, and some rows leave it out.

J,V,D,size,CDR3,DNA
TRBJ1-5,TRBV15,NA,NA,CATSRPYQPQHF,TGTGCCACCAGCAGACCTTATCAGCCCCAGCATTTT
TRBJ1-6,TRBV11-2,NA,few,CASSRSPLGSSYNSPLHF,TGTGCCAGCAGCCGTTCACCATTAGGGAGCTCCTATAATTCACCCCTCCACTTT
TRBJ2-7,TRBV9,NA,few,CASSVGAAGPYEQYF,TGTGCCAGCAGCGTAGGGGCGGCAGGGCCCTACGAGCAGTACTTC
TRBJ2-2,TRBV4-2,TRBD2,few,CASSQEGGLANTGELFF,TGTGCCAGCAGCCAAGAAGGGGGACTAGCGAACACCGGGGAGCTGTTTTTT
TRBJ2-2,TRBV9,TRBD2,NA,CASSVAGLATNTGELFF,TGTGCCAGCAGCGTAGCAGGACTAGCGACGAACACCGGGGAGCTGTTTTTT
TRBJ1-5,TRBV7-2,NA,NA,CASSYYNQPQHF,TGTGCCAGCAGTTACTATAATCAGCCCCAGCATTTT
TRBJ2-5,TRBV5-1,NA,few,CASSLQAGPQETQYF,TGCGCCAGCAGCTTACAAGCAGGGCCCCAAGAGACCCAGTACTTC
TRBJ2-1,TRBV2,TRBD2,NA,CASTPGTTYNEQFF,TGTGCCAGCACCCCCGGGACTACCTACAATGAGCAGTTCTTC
TRBJ1-3,TRBV27,NA,NA,CASSRLGGAAGNTIYF,TGTGCCAGCAGTCGGTTAGGGGGGGCCGCTGGAAACACCATATATTTT
TRBJ1-6,TRBV7-2,NA,NA,CASSLGQNNSPLHF,TGTGCCAGCAGCTTAGGGCAGAATAATTCACCCCTCCACTTT
TRBJ2-7,TRBV7-2,NA,NA,CASSSLYEQYF,TGTGCCAGCAGCTCCCTCTACGAGCAGTACTTC
TRBJ1-5,TRBV2,TRBD1,few,CASVDRVPNQPQHF,TGTGCCAGTGTAGACAGGGTTCCCAATCAGCCCCAGCATTTT
TRBJ2-3,TRBV5-6,TRBD2,few,CASSIQRGGSADTQYF,TGTGCCAGCAGCATACAGCGGGGGGGGAGCGCAGATACGCAGTATTTT
TRBJ2-5,TRBV6-5,NA,few,CASSYSFSVQETQYF,TGTGCCAGCAGTTACTCGTTTTCAGTTCAAGAGACCCAGTACTTC
TRBJ2-3,TRBV7-9,TRBD1,few,CASSPRDSPIDTQYF,TGTGCCAGCAGCCCCCGGGACAGCCCCATTGATACGCAGTATTTT
TRBJ2-7,TRBV19,TRBD1,NA,CASSSWTGNEQYF,TGTGCCAGTAGTTCCTGGACAGGCAACGAGCAGTACTTC